The rows below give T cell receptor beta chains drawn from one sample of a study of radiation and T cells in renal cell carcinoma. The protocol was immunoSEQ multiplex PCR, while the TCRdb copy is restricted to in-frame clones and leaves out a portion. The sample lists about 15,000 clones; around 65% were seen once. Source: tumor tissue, taken from a patient whose treatment included radiotherapy and nephrectomy. These receptors were collected from a woman aged 70-85 years with renal cell carcinoma. Each CDR3 is given with its conserved first and last residue. Size is stated for part of the rows, as once, few or many counts, or as a class when the clone is expanded.

clone size: -; J gene: TRBJ1-1; V gene: TRBV18; CDR3 protein: CASSPGVAGNTEAFF
clone size: -; J gene: TRBJ1-2; V gene: TRBV9; CDR3 protein: CASSVVGGPYGYTF
clone size: -; J gene: TRBJ2-3; V gene: TRBV19; CDR3 protein: CASSISGSSYF
clone size: -; J gene: TRBJ2-1; V gene: TRBV4-1; CDR3 protein: CASSQDRTGAYRFF
clone size: -; J gene: TRBJ2-5; V gene: TRBV20-1; CDR3 protein: CSARDIQTQYF
clone size: -; J gene: TRBJ2-5; V gene: TRBV9; CDR3 protein: CASSVDSGRGETQYF
clone size: -; J gene: TRBJ1-5; V gene: TRBV6-1; CDR3 protein: CASTPGGAGQPQHF
clone size: -; J gene: TRBJ2-7; V gene: TRBV21-1; CDR3 protein: CASPKRPSSYEQYF
clone size: -; J gene: TRBJ2-1; V gene: TRBV7-3; CDR3 protein: CASSPSPAGEYNEQFF
clone size: -; J gene: TRBJ2-7; V gene: TRBV7-8; CDR3 protein: CASTLRDASSYEQYF
clone size: -; J gene: TRBJ2-7; V gene: TRBV5-6; CDR3 protein: CASRRGLAGDYEQYF
clone size: -; J gene: TRBJ2-5; V gene: TRBV7-2; CDR3 protein: CASSRRWGQETQYF
clone size: -; J gene: TRBJ2-2; V gene: TRBV6-6; CDR3 protein: CASSYKQGLTGELFF
clone size: -; J gene: TRBJ2-1; V gene: TRBV10-3; CDR3 protein: CASGASGEQFF
clone size: -; J gene: TRBJ2-7; V gene: TRBV6-5; CDR3 protein: CASSYSMEGAYEQYF
clone size: -; J gene: TRBJ2-3; V gene: TRBV29-1; CDR3 protein: CSGGYADTQYF
clone size: -; J gene: TRBJ2-7; V gene: TRBV7-2; CDR3 protein: CASSFFGTTTYEQYF
clone size: -; J gene: TRBJ1-2; V gene: TRBV27; CDR3 protein: CASSQKTREGYTF
clone size: once; J gene: TRBJ1-1; V gene: TRBV6-5; CDR3 protein: CASSRQGGRTEAFF
clone size: few; J gene: TRBJ1-4; V gene: TRBV6-5; CDR3 protein: CASSLNRVNEKLFF
clone size: -; J gene: TRBJ2-3; V gene: TRBV9; CDR3 protein: CASSVGGVAGSDTQYF
clone size: medium-sized; J gene: TRBJ2-2; V gene: TRBV2; CDR3 protein: CASCHGTATGELFF
clone size: -; J gene: TRBJ1-1; V gene: TRBV5-5; CDR3 protein: CASSSAGYEAFF
clone size: once; J gene: TRBJ2-1; V gene: TRBV19; CDR3 protein: CASSPYSGNEQFF
clone size: -; J gene: TRBJ2-7; V gene: TRBV5-6; CDR3 protein: CASSHGGDFYEQYF
clone size: -; J gene: TRBJ1-6; V gene: TRBV5-6; CDR3 protein: CASSSRLGTGRNSPLHF
clone size: once; J gene: TRBJ2-7; V gene: TRBV4-2; CDR3 protein: CASSLLAIGHNEQYF
clone size: medium-sized; J gene: TRBJ1-2; V gene: TRBV7-8; CDR3 protein: CASSLAPDIPGGYTF
clone size: -; J gene: TRBJ1-6; V gene: TRBV10-2; CDR3 protein: CASSESQGSVHF
clone size: -; J gene: TRBJ2-2; V gene: TRBV7-7; CDR3 protein: CASSLVETANTGELFF
clone size: -; J gene: TRBJ1-3; V gene: TRBV6-5; CDR3 protein: CASSYEGTTIYF
clone size: -; J gene: TRBJ1-5; V gene: TRBV5-1; CDR3 protein: CASSLVGGAGQPQHF
clone size: -; J gene: TRBJ1-2; V gene: TRBV4-1; CDR3 protein: CASSQAGDYGYTF
clone size: -; J gene: TRBJ1-1; V gene: TRBV5-5; CDR3 protein: CASSLEGGGQEAFF
clone size: -; J gene: TRBJ1-4; V gene: TRBV4-2; CDR3 protein: CASSLELNEKLFF
clone size: few; J gene: TRBJ2-1; V gene: TRBV18; CDR3 protein: CASSPPGLASNEQFF
clone size: -; J gene: TRBJ2-7; V gene: TRBV7-7; CDR3 protein: CASSPGPGGSEQYF